The 6 T cell receptor beta chains presented below share a single source sample, sequenced in a study of T cell changes during pregnancy in multiple sclerosis. Produced via immunoSEQ multiplex PCR; TCRdb's table is partial and in-frame only. The sample has some 37,000 clones, 75% to 90% seen once. The source was CD8+ T cells from peripheral blood mononuclear cells, collected in the third trimester of pregnancy. These receptors were taken from a female donor with multiple sclerosis, enrolled in a pregnancy study.

The V gene is TRBV6-6, the J gene TRBJ2-3; 10 bases line up with TRBD2. The CDR3 covers 15 residues. The V gene's germline CDR1 is MNHNY and CDR2 SVGAGI (reference sequence). V lost 5 bases and J lost 4; bases outside the gene matches: 6. CDR3 sequence reads: CASSPSGGAADTQYF. The CDR3 DNA is TGTGCCAGCAGTCCGAGCGGGGGGGCTGCAGATACGCAGTATTTT.

The genes are TRBV7-9 and TRBJ1-1; D is unclear. This CDR3 is built from 14 residues. Germline V gene data show CDR1 as SEHNR and CDR2 as FQNEAQ (reference sequence). The V end was cut by 6 bases, the J end by 7 bases, with 18 bases between. CDR3 sequence (DNA): TGTGCCAGCAGGCTACCGGGCCGGGAGCGTGAAGCTTTCTTT. Translation gives CASRLPGREREAFF.

This chain joins TRBV5-1 and TRBJ2-3; D unclear. The CDR3 contains 15 residues. Germline CDR1 is SGHRS and CDR2 is YFSETQ. V shed 0 bases and J shed 0 bases, with 8 bases lying between them. CDR3: CASSLGSTSTDTQYF. The CDR3 nucleotides read TGCGCCAGCAGCTTGGGTTCCACTAGCACAGATACGCAGTATTTT.

The V call is TRBV19, the J call TRBJ2-1; TRBD1 matches at 7 bases. Germline CDR1 reads LNHDA; CDR2 reads SQIVND (reference sequence). V lost 4 bases to trimming and J lost 10 bases; unmatched junction nucleotides: 4. The CDR3 loop spans 12 amino acids. Written as DNA, the CDR3 is TGTGCCAGTAGTAAACAGGGACAGGAGCAGTTCTTC. Its protein is CASSKQGQEQFF.

This chain joins TRBV7-7 and TRBJ2-1; D is uncertain. Deletions cut 0 bases from V and 2 bases from J, with 11 bases between. Germline V gene sequence: CDR1 SSHAT, CDR2 FNYEAQ (reference sequence). CDR3 length: 16 amino acids. The CDR3 region is CASSLALGVAYNEQFF. CDR3 nucleotide sequence: TGTGCCAGCAGCTTAGCCCTAGGTGTTGCCTACAATGAGCAGTTCTTC.

The chain links TRBV5-6 to TRBJ1-2; the match to TRBD1 covers 7 bases. The CDR3 extends over 18 amino acids. CDR1 and CDR2 (germline): SGHDT, YYEEEE. Losses at the gene ends were 5 bases for V and 4 bases for J; bases not matched to a gene: 20. CDR3: CASRKEGARLVLSYGYTF. The CDR3 region has the DNA TGTGCCAGCAGAAAAGAGGGGGCGAGATTGGTACTAAGCTATGGCTACACCTTC. Full variable domain (rest looked up from reference TRBV5-6 and TRBJ1-2): DAGVTQSPTHLIKTRGQQVTLRCSPKSGHDTVSWYQQALGQGPQFIFQYYEEEERQRGNFPDRFSGHQFPNYSSELNVNALLLGDSALYLCASRKEGARLVLSYGYTFGSGTRLTVV.